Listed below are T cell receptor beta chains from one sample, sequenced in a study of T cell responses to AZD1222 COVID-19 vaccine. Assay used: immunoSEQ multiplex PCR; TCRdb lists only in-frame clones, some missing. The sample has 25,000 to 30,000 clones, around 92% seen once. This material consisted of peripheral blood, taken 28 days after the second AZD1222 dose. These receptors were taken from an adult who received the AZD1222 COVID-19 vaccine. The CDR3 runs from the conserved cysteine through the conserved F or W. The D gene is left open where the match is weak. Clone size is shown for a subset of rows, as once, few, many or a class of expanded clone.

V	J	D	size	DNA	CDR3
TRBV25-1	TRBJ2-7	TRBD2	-	TGTGCCAGCAGTGATAAAGGCGGGAGACCTACGAGGCAGTACTTC	CASSDKGGRPTRQYF
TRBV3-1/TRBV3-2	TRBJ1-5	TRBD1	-	TGTGCCAGCAGCCAAGGAGGGGGCTATTTACCCCAGCATTTT	CASSQGGGYLPQHF
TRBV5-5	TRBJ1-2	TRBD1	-	TGTGCCAGCAGCTACATCGGACAGGGAGGCTATGGCTACACCTTC	CASSYIGQGGYGYTF
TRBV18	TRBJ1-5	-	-	TGTGCCAGCTCACCCTCGGAATATAGCAATCAGCCCCAGCATTTT	CASSPSEYSNQPQHF
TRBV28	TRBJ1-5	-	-	TGTGCCAGCAGTATCGGCAAATATAGCAATCAGCCCCAGCATTTT	CASSIGKYSNQPQHF
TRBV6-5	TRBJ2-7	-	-	TGTGCCAGCAGTCCCACTGAGAGTAGCGAGCAGTACTTC	CASSPTESSEQYF
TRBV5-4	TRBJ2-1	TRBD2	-	TGTGCCAGCAGCTCAGGCGGCGGGAGGGTTGATAATGAGCAGTTCTTC	CASSSGGGRVDNEQFF
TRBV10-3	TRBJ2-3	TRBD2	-	TGTGCCATCAGTACAGTCTTACTAGCGGGGGAGAGCACAGATACGCAGTATTTT	CAISTVLLAGESTDTQYF
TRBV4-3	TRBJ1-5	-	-	TGCGCCAGCAGCCGAGAAGCAGATCAGCCCCAGCATTTT	CASSREADQPQHF
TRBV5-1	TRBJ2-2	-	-	TGCGCCAGCAGGACGAGTACGGTCGGCACCGGGGAGCTGTTTTTT	CASRTSTVGTGELFF
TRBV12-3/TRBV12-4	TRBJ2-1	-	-	TGTGCCAGCAGTTTGGGCCCCACGGGTGAGCAGTTCTTC	CASSLGPTGEQFF
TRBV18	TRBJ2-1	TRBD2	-	TGTGCCAGCTCACCACCCGGGGAGGGCCCCTACAATGAGCAGTTCTTC	CASSPPGEGPYNEQFF
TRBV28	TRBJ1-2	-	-	TGTGCCAGCAGTTTAGAGCGGGTTTATGGCTACACCTTC	CASSLERVYGYTF
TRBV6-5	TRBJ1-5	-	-	TGTGCCAGCAGTTACTCCGCAGGGGCAAGCAATCAGCCCCAGCATTTT	CASSYSAGASNQPQHF
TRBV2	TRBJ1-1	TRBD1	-	TGTGCCACAAACAGGGGGTTGAACACTGAAGCTTTCTTT	CATNRGLNTEAFF
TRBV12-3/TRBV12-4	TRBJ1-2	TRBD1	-	TGTGCCATCCAAACAGGGGTCGCTGGCTACACCTTC	CAIQTGVAGYTF
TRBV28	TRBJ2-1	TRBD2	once	TGTGCCAGCAGTGGGATAGCGGGAGGCTACAATGAGCAGTTCTTC	CASSGIAGGYNEQFF
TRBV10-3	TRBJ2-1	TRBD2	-	TGTGCCATCAGTGACACTAGCGGGAGTTTCAATGAGCAGTTCTTC	CAISDTSGSFNEQFF
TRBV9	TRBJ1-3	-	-	TGTGCCAGCAGCGTAGACGCAAGGGTAGGAGGAAACACCATATATTTT	CASSVDARVGGNTIYF
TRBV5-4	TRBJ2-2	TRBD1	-	TGTGCCAGCAGCGCGGGACAGGGGGCAAGTATTAACACCGGGGAGCTGTTTTTT	CASSAGQGASINTGELFF
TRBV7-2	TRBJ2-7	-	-	TGTGCCAGCAGCTTCACGCTAGCGCTCCCCGAGCAGTACTTC	CASSFTLALPEQYF
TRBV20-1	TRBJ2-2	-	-	TGCAGTGCTAGTTACCAGGGCGCCACCGGGGAGCTGTTTTTT	CSASYQGATGELFF
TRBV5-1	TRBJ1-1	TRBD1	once	TGCGCCAGCAGCAAGACGACAGGGGGCGGCATCAAGGTTGAAGCTTTCTTT	CASSKTTGGGIKVEAFF
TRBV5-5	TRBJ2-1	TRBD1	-	TGTGCCAGCAGCTTATCGACAGGGAGCAATGAGCAGTTCTTC	CASSLSTGSNEQFF
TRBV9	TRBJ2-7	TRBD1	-	TGTGCCAGCAGCATGGGACAGGGCGACTACGAGCAGTACTTC	CASSMGQGDYEQYF
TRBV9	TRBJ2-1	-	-	TGTGCCAGCAGCGTAGTGGGGAGCAACAATGAGCAGTTCTTC	CASSVVGSNNEQFF
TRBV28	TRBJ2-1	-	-	TGTGCCAGCAGTTTACTCGGTAATGAGCAGTTCTTC	CASSLLGNEQFF
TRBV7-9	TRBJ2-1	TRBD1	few	TGTGCCAGCAGCCCATGGACAGGGGGAAACTACAATGAGCAGTTCTTC	CASSPWTGGNYNEQFF
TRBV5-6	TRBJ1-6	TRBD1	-	TGTGCCAGCAGCCCCTTGACAGGGATTAATTCACCCCTCCACTTT	CASSPLTGINSPLHF
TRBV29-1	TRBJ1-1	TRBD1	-	TGCAGCGTTGCGGGACAGGGGGTCACTGAAGCTTTCTTT	CSVAGQGVTEAFF
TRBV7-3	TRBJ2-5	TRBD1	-	TGTGCCAGCAGCAGACAGGGCGAAGAGACCCAGTACTTC	CASSRQGEETQYF
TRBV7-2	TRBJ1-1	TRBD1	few	TGTGCCAGCAGCGCACACAGGGGGCGCGTAGATGAAGCTTTCTTT	CASSAHRGRVDEAFF
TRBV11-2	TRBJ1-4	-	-	TGTGCCAGCAGCTTATTGGGGGCCGAAGAAAAACTGTTTTTT	CASSLLGAEEKLFF
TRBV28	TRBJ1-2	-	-	TGTGCCAGCAGTTTCAACTATGGCTACACCTTC	CASSFNYGYTF
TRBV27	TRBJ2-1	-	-	TGTGCCAGCAGTTTATCGAGCACTAGTGCACACAATGAGCAGTTCTTC	CASSLSSTSAHNEQFF
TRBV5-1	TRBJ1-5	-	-	TGCGCCAGCAGCTTGGAAGGGGCGAGCAATCAGCCCCAGCATTTT	CASSLEGASNQPQHF
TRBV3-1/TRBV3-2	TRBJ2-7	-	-	TGTGCCAGCAGCCAAGACATTCATCCTACTACCGAGCAGTACTTC	CASSQDIHPTTEQYF
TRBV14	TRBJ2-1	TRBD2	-	TGTGCCAGCAGCCCGGGACTAGCGGGAGGAGGATACAATGAGCAGTTCTTC	CASSPGLAGGGYNEQFF
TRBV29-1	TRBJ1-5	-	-	TGCAGCGTTGACGGGGAGAGAAATCAGCCCCAGCATTTT	CSVDGERNQPQHF
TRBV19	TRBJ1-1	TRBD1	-	TGTGCCAGTAGTATGGGGTGGGGACAGTTGGAGAACACTGAAGCTTTCTTT	CASSMGWGQLENTEAFF
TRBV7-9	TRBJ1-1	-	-	TGTGCCAGCACCCCTCGGAGGACTATGAACACTGAAGCTTTCTTT	CASTPRRTMNTEAFF
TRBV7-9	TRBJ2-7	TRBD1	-	TGTGCCAGCAGCTTACGACAGGGCTCCTACGAGCAGTACTTC	CASSLRQGSYEQYF
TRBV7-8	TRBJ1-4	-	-	TGTGCCAGCAGCTTAGCGCTACGAGGGGAAGGCGAAAAACTGTTTTTT	CASSLALRGEGEKLFF
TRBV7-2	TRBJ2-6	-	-	TGTGCCAGCAACACACAGCCAGGGGCCAACGTCCTGACTTTC	CASNTQPGANVLTF
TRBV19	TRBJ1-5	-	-	TGTGCCAGTATGACCCCGGGCTTGCCCGAGGGTGGCCAGCATTTT	CASMTPGLPEGGQHF
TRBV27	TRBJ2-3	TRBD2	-	TGTGCCAGCAGGGTACTAGCGGCCCCCACAGATACGCAGTATTTT	CASRVLAAPTDTQYF
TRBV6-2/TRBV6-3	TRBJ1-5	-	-	TGTGCCAGCAGTTACTCGAACAGATATAGCAATCAGCCCCAGCATTTT	CASSYSNRYSNQPQHF
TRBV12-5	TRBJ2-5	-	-	TGTGCTAGTGGTTTGGTACTCGGGCAGATTGAGACCCAGTACTTC	CASGLVLGQIETQYF
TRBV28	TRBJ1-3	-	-	TGTGCCAGCAGTCCCCTTGCTGGAAACACCATATATTTT	CASSPLAGNTIYF
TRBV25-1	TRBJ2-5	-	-	TGTGCCAGCAGCCGCCCCAGGGGGGGGCTCAACCGTGAGACCCAGTACTTC	CASSRPRGGLNRETQYF
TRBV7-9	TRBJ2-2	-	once	TGTGCCAGCAGCCAAAGGGTTCCTGCGAACACCGGGGAGCTGTTTTTT	CASSQRVPANTGELFF
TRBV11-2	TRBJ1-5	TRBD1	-	TGTGCCAGCAGCTTAAGGGACAGAAATCAGCCCCAGCATTTT	CASSLRDRNQPQHF
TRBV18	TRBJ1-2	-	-	TGTGCCAGCTCACCACAGGGTTCAAGAGGGAATGGCTACACCTTC	CASSPQGSRGNGYTF